One T cell receptor beta chain is described in this entry. Antigen specificity is unknown. Trimming pared 5 bases from V and 0 bases from J, leaving 16 bases between. Per germline, CDR1 KGHSH and CDR2 LQKENI. There are 16 residues in the CDR3. Researchers ran the PCR with 60 Vbeta and 13 Jbeta primers. The assay was immunoSEQ multiplex PCR, and TCRdb's table has in-frame clones only and misses some. This sample has 150,000 or so clones, with approximately 80% found just once. This sample is part of a study of cytomegalovirus exposure and HLA in healthy donors. Study in general: Prior work identified under 130 million unique TCR beta sequences in some 200 million T cells. The study's findings and limits: Earlier analysis looked at TCR beta V segments, and most were productive about 87% or about 30% of the time. Relative to the 666-donor mean, N-insertions were reportedly fewer in an Asian-associated ancestry cluster in a later analysis. Confirmation was obtained in vitro that a few CMV-associated chains are specific for CMV antigens.

The chain uses TRBV18 and TRBJ1-1; D is possibly TRBD1 (5 bases). The sequence derives from a female donor in good health and CMV-seronegative. The material sequenced was PBMCs. CDR3 residues: CASSGRQRGLNTEAFF. For the CDR3, the DNA is TGTGCCAGCTCAGGACGGCAAAGGGGCTTGAACACTGAAGCTTTCTTT.